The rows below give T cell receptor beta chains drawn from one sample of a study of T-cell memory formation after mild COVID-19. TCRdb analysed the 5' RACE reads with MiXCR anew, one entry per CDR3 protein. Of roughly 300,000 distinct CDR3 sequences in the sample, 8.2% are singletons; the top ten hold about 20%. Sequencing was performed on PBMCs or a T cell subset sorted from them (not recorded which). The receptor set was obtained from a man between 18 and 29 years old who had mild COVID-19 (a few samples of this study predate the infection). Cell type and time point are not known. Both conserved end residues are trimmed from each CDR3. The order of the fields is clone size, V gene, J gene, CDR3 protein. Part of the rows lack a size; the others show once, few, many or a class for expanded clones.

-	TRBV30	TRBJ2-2	AWSQGSGELF
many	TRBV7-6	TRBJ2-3	ASSLTSGGANTQY
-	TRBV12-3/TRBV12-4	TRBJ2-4	ASSRDAENIQY
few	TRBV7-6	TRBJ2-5	ASSPSGGFGRETQY
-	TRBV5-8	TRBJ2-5	ASSLRTGGQETQY
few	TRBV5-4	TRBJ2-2	ASSFGGGHGELF
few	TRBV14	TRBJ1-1	ASTRTGGTEAF
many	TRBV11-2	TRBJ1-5	ASSLGPEGNQPQH
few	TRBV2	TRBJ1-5	ASRFWGNQPQH
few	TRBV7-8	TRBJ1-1	ASSPARDSGRNTEAF
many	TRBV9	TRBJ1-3	ASSVSSVGQTGNTIY
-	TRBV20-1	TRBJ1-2	SVDWTGQNSYGYT
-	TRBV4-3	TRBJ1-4	ASSQLAGNEKLF
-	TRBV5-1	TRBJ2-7	ASSLKGGSYEQY
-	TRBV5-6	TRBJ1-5	ASSAEGGYNQPQH
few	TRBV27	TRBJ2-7	ASSLSRTSYEQY
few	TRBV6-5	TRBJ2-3	ACRGDFTDTQY
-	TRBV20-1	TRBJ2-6	SAIQGSGANVLT
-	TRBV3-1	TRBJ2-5	ASSQSGAQTQY
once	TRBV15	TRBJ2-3	ATSRDPGRGGDTQY
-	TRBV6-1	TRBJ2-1	ARSTTSVSEQF
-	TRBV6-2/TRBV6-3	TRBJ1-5	ASKRSSNQPQH
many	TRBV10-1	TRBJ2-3	ASSDVQRGVVNTQY
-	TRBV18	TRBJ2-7	ASSPASGGSLRGYEQY
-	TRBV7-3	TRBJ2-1	ASTQGGAPYNEQF
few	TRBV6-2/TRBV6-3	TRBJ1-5	ASTLVGNQPQH
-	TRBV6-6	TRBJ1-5	ASRRAGPNQPQH
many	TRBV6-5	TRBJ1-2	ASSWGAEANYGYT
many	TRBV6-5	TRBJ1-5	ASSYRSNQPQH
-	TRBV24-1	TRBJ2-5	ATSDRSGGRETQY
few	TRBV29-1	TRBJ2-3	SADGGGSPDTQY
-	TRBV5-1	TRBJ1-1	ASRVGTGQNTEAF
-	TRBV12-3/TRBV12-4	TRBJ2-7	ASSLSSAPYEQY
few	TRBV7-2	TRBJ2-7	ASSFYGTTKAYEQY
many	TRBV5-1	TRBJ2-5	ASSLDDRAYQETQY
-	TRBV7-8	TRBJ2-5	ASSFLYAGGPQGTQY
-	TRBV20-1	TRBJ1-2	SANARGGNYGYT
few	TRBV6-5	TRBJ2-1	ASSYYTGAYNEQF
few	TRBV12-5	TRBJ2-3	ASGPGDTDTQY
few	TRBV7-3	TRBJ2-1	ASSFVGRGNEQF
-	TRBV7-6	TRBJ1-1	ASSPRTARYTEAF